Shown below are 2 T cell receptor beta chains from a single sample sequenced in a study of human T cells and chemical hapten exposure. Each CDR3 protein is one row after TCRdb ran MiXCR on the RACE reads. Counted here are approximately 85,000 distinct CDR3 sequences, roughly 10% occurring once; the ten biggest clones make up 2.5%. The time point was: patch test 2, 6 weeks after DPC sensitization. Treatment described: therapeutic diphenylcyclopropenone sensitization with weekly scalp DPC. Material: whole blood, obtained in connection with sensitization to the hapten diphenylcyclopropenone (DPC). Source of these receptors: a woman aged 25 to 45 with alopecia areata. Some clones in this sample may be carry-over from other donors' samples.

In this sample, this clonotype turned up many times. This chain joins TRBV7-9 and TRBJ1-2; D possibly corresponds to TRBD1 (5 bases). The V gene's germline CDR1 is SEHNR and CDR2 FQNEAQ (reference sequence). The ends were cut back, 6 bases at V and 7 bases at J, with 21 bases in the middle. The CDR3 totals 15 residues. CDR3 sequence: CASSQGISGVFGYTF. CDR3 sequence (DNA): TGTGCCAGCAGTCAAGGGATTTCGGGGGTTTTTGGCTACACCTTC.

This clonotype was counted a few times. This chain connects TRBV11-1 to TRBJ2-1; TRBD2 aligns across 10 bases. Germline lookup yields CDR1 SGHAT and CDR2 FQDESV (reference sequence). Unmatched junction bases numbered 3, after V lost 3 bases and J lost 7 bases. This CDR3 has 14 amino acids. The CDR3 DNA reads TGTGCCAGCAGCTTCGGACTAGCGGAGAATGAGCAGTTCTTC. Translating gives CASSFGLAENEQFF.